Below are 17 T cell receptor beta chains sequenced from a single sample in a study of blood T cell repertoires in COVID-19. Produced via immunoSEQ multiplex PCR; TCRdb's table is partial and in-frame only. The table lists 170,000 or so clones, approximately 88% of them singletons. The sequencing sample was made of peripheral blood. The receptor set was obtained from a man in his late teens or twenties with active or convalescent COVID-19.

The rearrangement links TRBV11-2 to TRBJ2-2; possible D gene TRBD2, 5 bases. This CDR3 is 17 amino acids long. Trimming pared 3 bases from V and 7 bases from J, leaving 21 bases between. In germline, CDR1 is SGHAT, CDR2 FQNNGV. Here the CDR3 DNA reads TGTGCCAGCAGCTTTGGGAGCTTGTGGGAGAAGGTCGGGGAGCTGTTTTTT. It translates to CASSFGSLWEKVGELFF.

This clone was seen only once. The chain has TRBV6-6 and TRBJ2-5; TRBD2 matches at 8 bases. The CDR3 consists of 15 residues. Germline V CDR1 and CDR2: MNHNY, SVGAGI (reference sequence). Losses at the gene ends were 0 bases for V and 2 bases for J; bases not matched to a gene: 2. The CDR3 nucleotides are TGTGCCAGCAGTTACTCTCCTAGCGGGCAAGAGACCCAGTACTTC. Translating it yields CASSYSPSGQETQYF.

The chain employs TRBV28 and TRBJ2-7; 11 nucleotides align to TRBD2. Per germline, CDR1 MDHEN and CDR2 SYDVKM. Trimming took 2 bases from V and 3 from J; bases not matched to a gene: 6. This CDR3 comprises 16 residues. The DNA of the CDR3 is TGTGCCAGCAGTTTAAGAATGACTAGCGGGGACTACGAGCAGTACTTC. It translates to CASSLRMTSGDYEQYF.

The CDR3 protein is CASSLGPGNTIYF. The CDR3 DNA sequence: TGTGCCAGCAGCTTAGGGCCCGGAAACACCATATATTTT. The chain is built from TRBV11-3 and TRBJ1-3, with D unresolved. The CDR3 length is 13 residues. V was trimmed by 1 base and J by 4 bases, leaving 5 bases between them. Germline V CDR1 and CDR2: SGHNT, YENEEA.

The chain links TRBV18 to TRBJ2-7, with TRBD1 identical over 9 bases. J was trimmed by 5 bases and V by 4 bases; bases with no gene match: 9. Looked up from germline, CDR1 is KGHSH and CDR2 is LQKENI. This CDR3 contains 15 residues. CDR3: CASSLSGQGLNEQYF. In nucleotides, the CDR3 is TGTGCCAGCTCACTCTCGGGACAGGGCTTGAACGAGCAGTACTTC.

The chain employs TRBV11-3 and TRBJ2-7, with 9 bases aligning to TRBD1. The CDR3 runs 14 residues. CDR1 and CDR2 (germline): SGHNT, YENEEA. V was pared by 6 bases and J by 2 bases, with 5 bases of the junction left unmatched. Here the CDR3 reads CASRWTGETYEQYF. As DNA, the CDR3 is TGTGCCAGCAGATGGACAGGGGAAACCTACGAGCAGTACTTC.

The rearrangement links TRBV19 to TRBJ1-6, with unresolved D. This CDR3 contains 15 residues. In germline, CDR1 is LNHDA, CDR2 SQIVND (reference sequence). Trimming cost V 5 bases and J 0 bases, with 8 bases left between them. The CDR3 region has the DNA TGTGCCAGTAGTGGGAGCAGCTCCTATAATTCACCCCTCCACTTT. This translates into CASSGSSSYNSPLHF. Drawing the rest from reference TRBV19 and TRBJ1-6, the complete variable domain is DGGITQSPKYLFRKEGQNVTLSCEQNLNHDAMYWYRQDPGQGLRLIYYSQIVNDFQKGDIAEGYSVSREKKESFPLTVTSAQKNPTAFYLCASSGSSSYNSPLHFGNGTRLTVT.

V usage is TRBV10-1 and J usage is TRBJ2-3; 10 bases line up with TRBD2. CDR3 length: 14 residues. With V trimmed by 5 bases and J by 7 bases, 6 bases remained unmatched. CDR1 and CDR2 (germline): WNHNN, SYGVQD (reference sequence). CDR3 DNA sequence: TGCGCCAGCAGTTCTAGCGGGGGACCAAATACGCAGTATTTT. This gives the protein CASSSSGGPNTQYF.

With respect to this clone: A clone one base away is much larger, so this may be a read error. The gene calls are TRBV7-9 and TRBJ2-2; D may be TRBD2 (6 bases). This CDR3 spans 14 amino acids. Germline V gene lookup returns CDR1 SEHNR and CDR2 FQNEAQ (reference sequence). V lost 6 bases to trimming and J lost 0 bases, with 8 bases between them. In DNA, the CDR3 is TGTGCCAGCAGGGCGGGAACGAACACCGGGGAGCTGTTTTTT. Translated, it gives CASRAGTNTGELFF.

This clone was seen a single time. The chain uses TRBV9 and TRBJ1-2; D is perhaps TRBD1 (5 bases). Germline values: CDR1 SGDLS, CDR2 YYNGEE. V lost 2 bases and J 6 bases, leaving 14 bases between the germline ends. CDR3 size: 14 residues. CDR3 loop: CASSVGQGVDGYTF. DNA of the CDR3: TGTGCCAGCAGCGTGGGCCAAGGGGTGGATGGCTACACCTTC.

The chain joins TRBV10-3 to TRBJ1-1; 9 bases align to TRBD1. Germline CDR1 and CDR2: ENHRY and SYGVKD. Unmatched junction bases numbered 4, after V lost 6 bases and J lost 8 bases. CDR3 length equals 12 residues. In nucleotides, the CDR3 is TGTGCCATCAGAACAGGGGGCGCAGAAGCTTTCTTT. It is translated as CAIRTGGAEAFF.

In DNA form, the CDR3 reads TGTGCCAGCAGCCTGAGGGCCTCGAGGAATGAGCAGTTCTTC. Its translation: CASSLRASRNEQFF. This chain joins TRBV25-1 and TRBJ2-1, with D possibly being TRBD2 (5 bases). The CDR3 has 14 amino acids. Trimming took off 6 bases at V and 7 bases at J, with 16 bases between the two ends. The germline V gene encodes CDR1 MGHDK and CDR2 SYGVNS.

The CDR3 reads CASSQSDYSNQPQHF. The CDR3 bases are TGTGCCAGCAGCCAATCAGACTATAGCAATCAGCCCCAGCATTTT. This chain joins TRBV3-1 (or the pseudogene TRBV3-2) and TRBJ1-5; no clear D. This CDR3 comprises 15 residues. Trimming shortened V by 2 bases and J by 0 bases, and 8 bases separated the two germline ends. Germline CDR1 reads LGHDT; CDR2 reads YNNKEL (reference sequence).

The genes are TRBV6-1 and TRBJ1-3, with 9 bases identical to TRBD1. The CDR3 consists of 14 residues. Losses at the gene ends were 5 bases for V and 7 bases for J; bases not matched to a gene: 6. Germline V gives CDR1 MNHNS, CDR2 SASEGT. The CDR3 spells CASSPGQGGNTIYF. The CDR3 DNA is TGTGCCAGCAGTCCGGGACAGGGAGGGAACACCATATATTTT.

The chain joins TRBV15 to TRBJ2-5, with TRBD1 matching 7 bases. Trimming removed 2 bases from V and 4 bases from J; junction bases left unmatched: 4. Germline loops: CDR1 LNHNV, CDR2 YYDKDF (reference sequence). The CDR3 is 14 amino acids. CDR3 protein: CATSRRQGVETQYF. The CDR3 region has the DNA TGTGCCACCAGCAGAAGACAGGGAGTAGAGACCCAGTACTTC.

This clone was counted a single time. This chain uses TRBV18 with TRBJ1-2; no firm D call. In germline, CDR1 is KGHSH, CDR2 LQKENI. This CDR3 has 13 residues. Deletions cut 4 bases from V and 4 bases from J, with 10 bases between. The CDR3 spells CASSHSLSYGYTF. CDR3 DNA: TGTGCCAGCTCACACTCACTGAGCTATGGCTACACCTTC.

The CDR3 reads CASSIRLAGAPLNNEQFF. The CDR3 DNA is TGTGCCAGTAGTATCCGACTAGCGGGAGCTCCACTTAACAATGAGCAGTTCTTC. The chain employs TRBV19 and TRBJ2-1, with 12 bases fitting TRBD2. The CDR3 has 18 residues. Germline V gives CDR1 LNHDA, CDR2 SQIVND (reference sequence). With 3 bases clipped from V and 5 bases from J, the junction kept 11 bases outside the gene matches.